The next 15 T cell receptor beta chains were all read from a single sample in a study of blood T cell repertoires in COVID-19. TCRdb's copy holds only in-frame clones and misses some; the assay was immunoSEQ multiplex PCR. Of roughly 370,000 clones listed, approximately 87% are singletons. The sequenced sample was PBMCs or T cells enriched from blood (not recorded which). The origin of the receptors is a woman in her forties or fifties who had recovered from COVID-19.

The rearrangement joins TRBV3-1 (or the pseudogene TRBV3-2) to TRBJ1-1; tentatively, D is TRBD1 (5 bases). Germline values: CDR1 LGHDT, CDR2 YNNKEL (reference sequence). The CDR3 spans 14 residues. V lost 4 bases and J lost 2, with 11 bases in between. CDR3 amino acids: CASSRFDSNTEAFF. CDR3 DNA sequence: TGTGCCAGCAGCCGCTTCGACAGTAACACTGAAGCTTTCTTT.

V gene TRBV3-1 (or the pseudogene TRBV3-2) combines with J gene TRBJ1-5; D might be TRBD1 (6 bases). Germline CDR1 is LGHDT and CDR2 is YNNKEL (reference sequence). Trimming left V 6 bases short and J 3 bases short, with 12 bases between. The CDR3 runs 14 residues. The CDR3 spells CASRKTGFNQPQHF. The CDR3 DNA reads TGTGCCAGCAGAAAGACAGGATTCAATCAGCCCCAGCATTTT.

The J gene is TRBJ1-1, the V gene TRBV21-1; the listed D gene, TRBD1, was not tested against the DNA. TRBV21-1 is described as a pseudogene. The CDR3 length is 15 residues. The chain's CDR3 is CASSKTGTQNTEAFF. The CDR3 DNA reads as TGTGCCAGCAGCAAAACGGGGACACAGAACACTGAAGCTTTCTTT.

The V call is TRBV5-1, the J call TRBJ1-1; TRBD1 matches 7 bases. Unmatched junction bases numbered 6, after V lost 3 bases and J lost 1 base. The CDR3 extends over 15 amino acids. CDR1 is SGHRS and CDR2 is YFSETQ in the germline V gene. The CDR3 nucleotides read TGCGCCAGCAGCTCCTCCGGGACAGCGAACACTGAAGCTTTCTTT. Its translation: CASSSSGTANTEAFF.

The chain carries TRBV29-1 and TRBJ2-3; tentatively, D is TRBD1 (6 bases). CDR3 length: 13 amino acids. Germline V gene lookup returns CDR1 SQVTM and CDR2 ANQGSEA. V was trimmed by 7 bases and J by 8 bases, leaving 19 bases between them. The CDR3 loop reads CSASPGASGTQYF. The CDR3 DNA reads as TGCAGCGCCTCCCCAGGGGCGAGCGGTACGCAGTATTTT.

This chain joins TRBV29-1 and TRBJ1-2; possibly TRBD1 for D (6 bases). V was clipped by 7 bases and J by 4 bases, with 13 bases between them. The CDR3 has 12 residues. Germline CDR1 and CDR2: SQVTM and ANQGSEA. The CDR3 sequence is CSGGGISYGYTF. CDR3 nucleotide sequence: TGCAGCGGGGGGGGCATCTCCTATGGCTACACCTTC.

Of note for this clone: Additional DNA sequences in this sample encode the identical CDR3. The chain uses TRBV27 and TRBJ1-3, with 11 bases fitting TRBD1. Germline trimming cut 5 bases from V and 4 bases from J; bases unmatched to any gene: 4. This CDR3 has 15 amino acids. Germline loops: CDR1 MNHEY, CDR2 SMNVEV (reference sequence). The CDR3 sequence: CASSLDRGPGNTIYF. The CDR3 region has the DNA TGTGCCAGCAGTCTGGACAGGGGGCCAGGAAACACCATATATTTT.

In nucleotides, the CDR3 is TGCGCCAGCAGCCTGTCTTCGAACACCGGGGAGCTGTTTTTT. It encodes CASSLSSNTGELFF. J is TRBJ2-2 and V is TRBV5-1; unclear D gene. Germline assignment: CDR1 SGHRS and CDR2 YFSETQ. This CDR3 has 14 residues. Trimming took off 4 bases at V and 0 bases at J, with 7 bases between the two ends.

The chain uses TRBV7-2 and TRBJ2-3, with D possibly being TRBD2 (7 bases). CDR3 length: 17 amino acids. Trimming shortened V by 1 base and J by 1 base, and 15 bases separated the two germline ends. Germline lookup yields CDR1 SGHTA and CDR2 FQGNSA. The CDR3 sequence: CASSLGLGGGRTDTQYF. CDR3 coding DNA: TGTGCCAGCAGCTTAGGGTTGGGCGGGGGCCGCACAGATACGCAGTATTTT.

This clone was detected only once. The rearrangement uses TRBV7-9 and TRBJ1-5, with no clear D. Germline V gives CDR1 SEHNR, CDR2 FQNEAQ (reference sequence). The V gene lost 2 bases and the J gene lost 13 bases, with 15 bases spanning the gap. The CDR3 runs to 13 residues. CDR3 loop: CASSLSPALGQHF. For the CDR3, the DNA is TGTGCCAGCAGCTTATCCCCAGCGCTGGGTCAGCATTTT.

The J gene is TRBJ1-1, the V gene TRBV6-5, with 9 bases matching TRBD1. Per germline, CDR1 MNHEY and CDR2 SVGAGI. This CDR3 comprises 14 residues. With 7 bases clipped from V and 0 bases from J, the junction kept 3 bases outside the gene matches. CDR3 protein: CASTRTGVNTEAFF. In DNA form, the CDR3 reads TGTGCCAGCACCCGGACAGGGGTGAACACTGAAGCTTTCTTT.

The CDR3 nucleotides read TGTGCCACCAGTGCGCGAGGCAGCACAGATACGCAGTATTTT. This translates into CATSARGSTDTQYF. The rearrangement uses TRBV24-1 and TRBJ2-3; no clear D gene. CDR1 and CDR2 (germline): KGHDR, SFDVKD. Trimming took off 5 bases at V and 0 bases at J, with 8 bases between the two ends. This CDR3 is 14 amino acids long.

The DNA of the CDR3 is TGTGCCAGCAGGGGACAGGGAGGCTATGGCTACACCTTC. As protein: CASRGQGGYGYTF. The rearrangement uses TRBV2 and TRBJ1-2; 9 bases map to TRBD1. The V and J ends lost 6 bases and 4 bases, in that order; junction bases with no gene match: 3. The CDR3 has 13 amino acids. Germline CDR1 SNHLY, CDR2 FYNNEI.

This chain links TRBV10-3 with TRBJ2-7; TRBD1 matches at 8 bases. This CDR3 spans 15 amino acids. Germline V lookup: CDR1 ENHRY, CDR2 SYGVKD. J lost 1 base, V lost 3 bases, and 5 bases had no gene match. CDR3 loop: CAISDNGQGSYEQYF. DNA for the CDR3: TGTGCCATCAGTGACAACGGACAGGGTTCCTACGAGCAGTACTTC.

The CDR3 region is CASSDPSGARGTQYF. In DNA, the CDR3 is TGCGCCAGCAGCGATCCGAGCGGGGCCCGGGGTACGCAGTATTTT. The V and J genes are TRBV5-1 and TRBJ2-3, with 7 bases lining up with TRBD2. Trimming at V came to 4 bases and at J to 8 bases, leaving 13 bases not matched to a gene. CDR3 length: 15 amino acids. Germline assignment: CDR1 SGHRS and CDR2 YFSETQ.